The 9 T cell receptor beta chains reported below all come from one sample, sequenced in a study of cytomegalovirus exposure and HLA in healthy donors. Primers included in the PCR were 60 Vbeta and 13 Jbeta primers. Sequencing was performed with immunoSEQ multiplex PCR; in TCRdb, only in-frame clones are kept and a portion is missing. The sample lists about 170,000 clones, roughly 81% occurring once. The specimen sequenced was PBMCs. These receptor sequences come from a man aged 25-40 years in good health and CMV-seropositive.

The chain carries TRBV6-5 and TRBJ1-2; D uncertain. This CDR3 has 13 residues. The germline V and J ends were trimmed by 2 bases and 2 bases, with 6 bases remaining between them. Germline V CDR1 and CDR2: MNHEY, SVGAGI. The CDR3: CASSYRSNYGYTF. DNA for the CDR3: TGTGCCAGCAGTTACCGGTCAAACTATGGCTACACCTTC.

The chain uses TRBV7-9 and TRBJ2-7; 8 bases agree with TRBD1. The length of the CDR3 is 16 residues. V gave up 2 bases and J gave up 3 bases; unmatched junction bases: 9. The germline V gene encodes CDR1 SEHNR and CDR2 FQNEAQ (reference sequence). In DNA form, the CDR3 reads TGTGCCAGCAGCTTAAGACAGGGGCACAGGGGCTACGAGCAGTACTTC. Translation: CASSLRQGHRGYEQYF. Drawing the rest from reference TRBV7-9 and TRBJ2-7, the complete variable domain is DTGVSQNPRHKITKRGQNVTFRCDPISEHNRLYWYRQTLGQGPEFLTYFQNEAQLEKSRLLSDRFSAERPKGSFSTLEIQRTEQGDSAMYLCASSLRQGHRGYEQYFGPGTRLTVT.

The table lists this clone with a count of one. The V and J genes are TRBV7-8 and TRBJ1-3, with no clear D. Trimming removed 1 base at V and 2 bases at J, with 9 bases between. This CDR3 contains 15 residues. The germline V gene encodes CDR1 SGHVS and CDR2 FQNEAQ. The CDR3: CASSLGGGAGNTIYF. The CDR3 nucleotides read TGTGCCAGCAGCTTAGGCGGAGGAGCTGGAAACACCATATATTTT.

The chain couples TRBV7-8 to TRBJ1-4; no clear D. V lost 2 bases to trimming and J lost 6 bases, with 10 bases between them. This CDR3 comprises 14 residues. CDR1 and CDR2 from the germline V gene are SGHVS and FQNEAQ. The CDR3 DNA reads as TGTGCCAGCAGCTTACGGGATTCGCATGAAAAACTGTTTTTT. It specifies CASSLRDSHEKLFF.

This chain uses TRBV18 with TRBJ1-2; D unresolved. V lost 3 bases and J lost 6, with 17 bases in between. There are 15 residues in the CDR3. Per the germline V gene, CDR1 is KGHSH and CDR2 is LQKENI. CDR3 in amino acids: CASSPLGEMNNGYTF. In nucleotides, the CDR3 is TGTGCCAGCTCACCCCTCGGGGAGATGAATAATGGCTACACCTTC.

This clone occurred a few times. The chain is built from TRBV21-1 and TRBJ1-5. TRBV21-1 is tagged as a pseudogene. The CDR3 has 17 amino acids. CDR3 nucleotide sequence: TGTGCCAGCAGCAAAGGGCTGGAGGGGATAGGTAATCAGCCCCAGCATTTT. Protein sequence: CASSKGLEGIGNQPQHF.

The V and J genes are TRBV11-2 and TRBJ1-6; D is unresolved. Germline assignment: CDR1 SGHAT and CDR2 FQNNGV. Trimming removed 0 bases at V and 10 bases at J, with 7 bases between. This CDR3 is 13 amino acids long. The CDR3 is CASSLDPRSPLHF. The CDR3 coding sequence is TGTGCCAGCAGCTTAGACCCCAGATCACCCCTCCACTTT.

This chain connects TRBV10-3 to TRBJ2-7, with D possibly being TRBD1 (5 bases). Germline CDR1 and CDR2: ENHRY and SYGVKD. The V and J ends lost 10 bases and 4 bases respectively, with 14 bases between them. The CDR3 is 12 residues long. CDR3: CATSGQGYEQYF. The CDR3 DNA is TGTGCCACCTCCGGCCAGGGTTACGAGCAGTACTTC.

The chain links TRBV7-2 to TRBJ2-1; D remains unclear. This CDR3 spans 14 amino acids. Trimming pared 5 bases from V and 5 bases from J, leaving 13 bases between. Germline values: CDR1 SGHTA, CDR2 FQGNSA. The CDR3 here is CASSLMRANNEQFF. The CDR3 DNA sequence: TGTGCCAGCAGCCTCATGCGAGCCAACAATGAGCAGTTCTTC.